This TCR beta chain appears in the sequencing data of a study of blood T cell repertoires in COVID-19. Study-level background: Samples taken during acute and convalescent COVID-19 were collected in the United States, Italy and Spain. The cDNA or gDNA used as material had been derived from T cells, B-cell-depleted T cells, or PBMCs.

The repertoire was sequenced with immunoSEQ multiplex PCR; TCRdb's copy has only in-frame clones and lacks some. Of about 80,000 clones listed, over 70% were seen once; the top ten hold about 15%. CDR1 LNHNV and CDR2 YYDKDF come from the germline V gene (reference sequence). The V and J ends lost 4 bases and 2 bases respectively, with 14 bases between them. The CDR3 extends over 15 amino acids. Sequenced input: peripheral blood. The chain carries TRBV15 and TRBJ2-5; D call uncertain. This receptor was obtained from a human donor in a cohort sampled during active COVID-19. The CDR3 region is CATSTSTLIQETQYF. CDR3 DNA: TGTGCCACCAGCACATCGACTCTTATTCAAGAGACCCAGTACTTC.